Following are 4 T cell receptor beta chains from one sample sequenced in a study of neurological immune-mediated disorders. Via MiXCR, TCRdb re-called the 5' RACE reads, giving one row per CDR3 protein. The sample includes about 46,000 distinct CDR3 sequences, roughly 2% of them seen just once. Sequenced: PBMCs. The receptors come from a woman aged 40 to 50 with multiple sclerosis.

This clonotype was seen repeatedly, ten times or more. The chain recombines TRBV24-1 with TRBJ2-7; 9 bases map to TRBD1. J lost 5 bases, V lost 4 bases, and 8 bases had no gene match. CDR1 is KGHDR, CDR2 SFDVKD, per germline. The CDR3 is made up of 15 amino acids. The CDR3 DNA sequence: TGTGCCACCAGTGAAGGAGGGACAGGGTCCCACGAGCAGTACTTC. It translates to CATSEGGTGSHEQYF.

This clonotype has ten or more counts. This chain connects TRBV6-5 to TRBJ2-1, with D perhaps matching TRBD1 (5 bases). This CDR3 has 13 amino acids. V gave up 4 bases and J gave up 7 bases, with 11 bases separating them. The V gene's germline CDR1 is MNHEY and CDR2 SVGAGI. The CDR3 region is CASSLPGRNEQFF. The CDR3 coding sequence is TGTGCCAGCAGTTTGCCAGGGCGGAATGAGCAGTTCTTC.

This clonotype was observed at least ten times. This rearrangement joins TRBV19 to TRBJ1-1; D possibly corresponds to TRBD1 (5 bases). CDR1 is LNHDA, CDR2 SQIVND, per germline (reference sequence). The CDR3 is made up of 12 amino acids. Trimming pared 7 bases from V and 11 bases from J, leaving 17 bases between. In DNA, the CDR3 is TGTGCCAGTACCGTCCAGGGCATGGGCGCTTTCTTT. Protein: CASTVQGMGAFF.

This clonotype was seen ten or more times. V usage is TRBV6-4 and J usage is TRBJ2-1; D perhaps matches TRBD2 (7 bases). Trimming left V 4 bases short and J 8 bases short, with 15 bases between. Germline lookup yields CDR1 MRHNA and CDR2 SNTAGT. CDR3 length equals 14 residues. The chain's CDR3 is CASSVGGAIDEQFF. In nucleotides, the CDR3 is TGTGCCAGCAGTGTAGGGGGGGCGATCGATGAGCAGTTCTTC.